This T cell receptor (beta chain) originates from a study of blood T cells in healthy people across ages. General study points: In older individuals, TCR beta diversity per million T cells was lower, falling roughly linearly with age. Investigators viewed diversity estimates from one million T cells as underestimates, the study reported.

The germline CDR1 and CDR2 sequences are LGHNA and YNFKEQ. Trimming cost V 0 bases and J 6 bases; bases outside gene matches: 6. The CDR3 contains 16 residues. Notes on this clonotype: The target antigen is unknown.

Using a J-beta primer mix together with a sample-barcoded 5' primer, a second PCR was run for roughly 7 to 11 cycles. Researchers report that a template-switch adaptor with 12 random nucleotides tagged each cDNA molecule. A single record per CDR3 protein comes from TCRdb applying MiXCR to the 5' RACE reads. The sample contains 600,000 to 1,000,000 distinct CDR3 sequences, 58% of which appear only once. For every donor, a draw yielded around 9.4 milliliters of peripheral blood. Sample: blood. This rearrangement joins TRBV4-2 to TRBJ2-1; 9 bases map to TRBD2. The sequence was collected from a man aged 25 to 40 in good health. The CDR3 nucleotides are TGTGCCAGCAGCCAAGACGGGCTAGCGGGATCCAATGAGCAGTTCTTC. Its protein is CASSQDGLAGSNEQFF.